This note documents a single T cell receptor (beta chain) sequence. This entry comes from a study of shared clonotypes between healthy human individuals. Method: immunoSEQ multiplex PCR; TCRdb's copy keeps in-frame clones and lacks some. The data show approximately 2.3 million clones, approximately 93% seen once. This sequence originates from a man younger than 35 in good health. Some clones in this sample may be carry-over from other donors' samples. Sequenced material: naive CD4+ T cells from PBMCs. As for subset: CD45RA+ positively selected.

CDR3 sequence reads: CASSQVGTTTNEKLFF. CDR3 DNA sequence: TGCGCCAGCAGCCAAGTTGGGACCACAACTAATGAAAAACTGTTTTTT. This rearrangement joins TRBV4-1 to TRBJ1-4, with D perhaps matching TRBD1 (5 bases). The CDR3 totals 16 residues. V lost 1 base, J lost 0 bases, and 9 bases lay in between. Germline CDR1 reads MGHRA; CDR2 reads YSYEKL.